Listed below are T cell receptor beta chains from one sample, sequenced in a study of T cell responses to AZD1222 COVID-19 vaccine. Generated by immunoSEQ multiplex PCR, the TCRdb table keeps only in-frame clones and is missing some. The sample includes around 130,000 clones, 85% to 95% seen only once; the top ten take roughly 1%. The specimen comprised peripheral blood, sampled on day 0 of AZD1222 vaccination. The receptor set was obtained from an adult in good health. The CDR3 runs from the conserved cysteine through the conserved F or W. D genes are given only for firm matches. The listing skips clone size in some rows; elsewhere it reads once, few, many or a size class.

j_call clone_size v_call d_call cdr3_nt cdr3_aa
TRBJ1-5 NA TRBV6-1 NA TGTGCCAGCAGTGAAGCTTGGGGCAGAAATCAGCCCCAGCATTTT CASSEAWGRNQPQHF
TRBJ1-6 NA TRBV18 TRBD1 TGTGCCAGCTCACAGGGAGGGACAGGGAATTCACCCCTCCACTTT CASSQGGTGNSPLHF
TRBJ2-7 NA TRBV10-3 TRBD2 TGTGCCATCAGACCGGGACTAGAGGCCTACGAGCAGTACTTC CAIRPGLEAYEQYF
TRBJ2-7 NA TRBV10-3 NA TGTGCCACCTCGACAGCATTGACCTACGAGCAGTACTTC CATSTALTYEQYF
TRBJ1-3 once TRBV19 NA TGTGCCAGTAATAGACAGCTCTCTGGAAACACCATATATTTT CASNRQLSGNTIYF
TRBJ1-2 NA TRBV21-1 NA NA CASRRFGQGNYGYTF
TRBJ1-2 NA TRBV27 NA TGTGCCAGCAGGTTAGGGGGATCCTATGGCTACACCTTC CASRLGGSYGYTF
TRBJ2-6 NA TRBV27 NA TGTGCCAGCAGTTTAAGGCTGCAGGCACAGGGGGCCAACGTCCTGACTTTC CASSLRLQAQGANVLTF
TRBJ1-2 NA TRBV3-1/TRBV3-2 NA TGTGCCAGCAGCCAAGAGGGGGGCTACACCTTC CASSQEGGYTF
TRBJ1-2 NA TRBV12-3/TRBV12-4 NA TGTGCCAGCAGTTACAGAAACTATGGCTACACCTTC CASSYRNYGYTF
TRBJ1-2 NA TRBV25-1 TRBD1 TGTGCCAGCGGGGGACAGTCTGGGAACAACAACTATGGCTACACCTTC CASGGQSGNNNYGYTF
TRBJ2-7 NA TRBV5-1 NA TGCGCCAGCAGCCCCGGGACATTCGGCGAGCAGTACTTC CASSPGTFGEQYF
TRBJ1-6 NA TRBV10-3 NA TGTGCCATCAGTGAGAGAGGGGGAGAGGGTTCACCCCTCCACTTT CAISERGGEGSPLHF
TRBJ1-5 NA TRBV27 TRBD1 TGTGCCAGCCGAAATGACAGGGTATATCAGCCCCAGCATTTT CASRNDRVYQPQHF
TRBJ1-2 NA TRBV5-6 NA TGTGCCAGCAGCTTGGGTGACACTTTCTATGGCTACACCTTC CASSLGDTFYGYTF
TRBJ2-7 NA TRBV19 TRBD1 TGTGCCAGTAGTAATCGGCCAGGGGGCCTTGGCGAGCAGTACTTC CASSNRPGGLGEQYF
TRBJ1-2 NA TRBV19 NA TGTGCCAGTAGTATAGGGCCAAGGGATGGCTACACCTTC CASSIGPRDGYTF
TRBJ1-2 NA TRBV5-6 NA TGTGCCAGCAGCCCTGACATGGGTGGCTACACCTTC CASSPDMGGYTF
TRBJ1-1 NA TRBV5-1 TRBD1 TGCGCCAGCAGCTTGAACAGGGGGACTGAAGCTTTCTTT CASSLNRGTEAFF
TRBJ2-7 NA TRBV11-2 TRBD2 TGTGCCAGCAGCTACACCTCCGGGACTAGCATCGACGAGCAGTACTTC CASSYTSGTSIDEQYF
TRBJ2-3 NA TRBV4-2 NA TGTGCCAGCAGCCAAGAACGACCCGGCACAGATACGCAGTATTTT CASSQERPGTDTQYF
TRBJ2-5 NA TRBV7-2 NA TGTGCCAGCAGCTTAAGCCGAGAGACCCAGTACTTC CASSLSRETQYF
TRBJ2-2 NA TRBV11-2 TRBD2 TGTGCCAGCAGCTTACGCCCGGGGGGGGGCACGAACACCGGGGAGCTGTTTTTT CASSLRPGGGTNTGELFF
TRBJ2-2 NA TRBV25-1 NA TGTGCCAGCAGTGTATGGGGACAGAACACCGGGGAGCTGTTTTTT CASSVWGQNTGELFF
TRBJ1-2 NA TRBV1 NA TGCACCAGCAGCCCATCCAATGGCTACACCTTC CTSSPSNGYTF
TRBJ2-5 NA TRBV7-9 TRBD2 TGTGCCAGCAGCTTAGTTAGAGGGACTAGCGCCGAGACCCAGTACTTC CASSLVRGTSAETQYF
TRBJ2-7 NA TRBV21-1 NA TGTGCCAGCAGCAAAGCGGGTCAACAAGGGGACGAGCAGTACTTC CASSKAGQQGDEQYF
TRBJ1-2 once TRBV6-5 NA TGTGCCAGCAGTTACTCGATGGTCGGGGCGGACTATGGCTACACCTTC CASSYSMVGADYGYTF
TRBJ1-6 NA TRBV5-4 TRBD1 TGTGCCAGCAGCGCCGGGACAGAGCTTAATTCACCCCTCCACTTT CASSAGTELNSPLHF
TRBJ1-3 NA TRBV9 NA TGTGCCAGCAGCGTCACAATGGGGGGGTCTGCTGGAAACACCATATATTTT CASSVTMGGSAGNTIYF
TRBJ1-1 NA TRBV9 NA TGTGCCAGCAGCGGGCAGATGAACATGAACACTGAAGCTTTCTTT CASSGQMNMNTEAFF
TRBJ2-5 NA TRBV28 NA TGTGCCAGCACCCTGCGCCCTACAGGATACCTTGAAAAGACCCAGTACTTC CASTLRPTGYLEKTQYF
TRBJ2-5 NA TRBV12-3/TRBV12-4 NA TGTGCCAGCAGACAAGGGCGGGTGGAGACCCAGTACTTC CASRQGRVETQYF
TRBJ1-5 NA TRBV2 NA TGTGCCAGCAGTGACCTTCGACATCAGCCCCAGCATTTT CASSDLRHQPQHF
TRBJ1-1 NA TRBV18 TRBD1 TGTGCCAGCTCACCCCTGCGGACAGGGTCCACTGAAGCTTTCTTT CASSPLRTGSTEAFF
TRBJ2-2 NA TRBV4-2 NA TGTGCCAGCAGCCAAGATATAGCGGACACCGGGGAGCTGTTTTTT CASSQDIADTGELFF
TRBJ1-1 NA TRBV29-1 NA TGCAGCGTTGAACGGACCGGAGCGAACACTGAAGCTTTCTTT CSVERTGANTEAFF
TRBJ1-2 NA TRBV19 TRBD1 TGTGCCAGTAGCCGACAGGGAGGCTACACCTTC CASSRQGGYTF
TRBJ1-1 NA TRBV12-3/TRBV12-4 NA TGTGCCAGCAGTATCGGGGACATCACTGAAGCTTTCTTT CASSIGDITEAFF
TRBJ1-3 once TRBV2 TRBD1 TGTGCCAGCAGCGCCGGGACAGTGACTGGAAACACCATATATTTT CASSAGTVTGNTIYF
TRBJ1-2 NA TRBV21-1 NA TGTGCCGGGGTGGACAGGGGATGTGGCTACACCTTC CAGVDRGCGYTF
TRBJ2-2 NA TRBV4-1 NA TGCGCCAGCAGCCAAGAAAGGACAACCCGTATCAACACCGGGGAGCTGTTTTTT CASSQERTTRINTGELFF
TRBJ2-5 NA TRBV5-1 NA TGCGCCAGCAGCCGGCAGCTGGGAGAGACCCAGTACTTC CASSRQLGETQYF